This TCR beta chain appears in the sequencing data of a study of cytomegalovirus exposure and HLA in healthy donors. With respect to this clone: The antigen remains undetermined.

PCR primers comprised 60 Vbeta and 13 Jbeta primers. Using immunoSEQ multiplex PCR, the repertoire was profiled, and TCRdb retains in-frame clones only, with some absent. The sample includes roughly 260,000 clones, about four fifths seen only once; the top ten take roughly 2%. V gave up 5 bases and J gave up 3 bases; unmatched junction bases: 10. The CDR3 runs 15 residues. Germline V gene data show CDR1 as SGHTA and CDR2 as FQGNSA. Overall study results and limits: Roughly 170 TCR beta chains were listed as cytomegalovirus-associated. The authors excluded some V segments, including TRBV6-2 and TRBV6-3, as indistinguishable. TCR beta sequences reportedly predicted most subjects' HLA-A and HLA-B alleles accurately.

This receptor was identified in a woman aged 40-49 years in good health and CMV-seropositive. The specimen sequenced was PBMCs. The chain has TRBV7-2 and TRBJ2-7, with TRBD2 matching over 7 bases. The CDR3 bases are TGTGCCAGCAGCGACCAAGGACTAGAGGGCTACGAGCAGTACTTC. Amino acid sequence: CASSDQGLEGYEQYF.